The source of this T cell receptor beta chain is a study of CXCR3-negative and CXCR3-positive naive CD8 T cells. Regarding the study as a whole: Naive subsets were similarly diverse, while memory CD8+ repertoires were much less diverse. A higher hydrophobicity marked the TRB CDR3s of CXCR3-positive naive cells versus CXCR3-negative naive cells.

The study made its TRB cDNA libraries by 5' RACE, adding UMI labels. TCRdb re-called the 5' RACE reads and shows each CDR3 protein once, DNA omitted. This repertoire comprises under 150,000 distinct CDR3 sequences; its ten largest clones make up over 0.25%. On this clonotype itself: Its antigen is not known.

Sequences were obtained from naive CXCR3+ CD8+ T cells from blood. Subset given: CD45RO-CCR7+CD27+CD95- naive CD8+ T cells expressing CXCR3 (TNR3+). This receptor was taken from a human donor in good health. Some clones in this sample may be carry-over from other donors' samples.

CDR3 in amino acids: CSAQKDRGQPNTEAFF. This sequence joins TRBV20-1 and TRBJ1-1; the TCRdb D gene call, TRBD1, has no DNA to confirm it. This CDR3 is built from 16 residues. Germline V CDR1 and CDR2: DFQATT, SNEGSKA (reference sequence).